These T cell receptor beta chains were read from a single sample in a study of T cell changes during pregnancy in multiple sclerosis. Some clones are missing from TCRdb's copy, which holds only in-frame ones; the method was immunoSEQ multiplex PCR. In the table there are tens of thousands of clones, roughly nine tenths of which are singletons. Sequenced here: CD4+ T cells from peripheral blood mononuclear cells, sampled after pregnancy. The receptors were gathered from a female donor in good health, enrolled as a control in a pregnancy study. CDR3s include the opening cysteine and the closing phenylalanine or tryptophan. The D gene is left open where the match is weak.

v_gene	j_gene	d_gene	CDR3aa
TRBV5-4	TRBJ2-2	.	CASSLRNGGQINTGELFF
TRBV7-9	TRBJ2-7	TRBD2	CASSRFLAGDLYEQYF
TRBV19	TRBJ2-2	.	CATSIRVNTGELFF
TRBV28	TRBJ2-1	.	CASGEVVNPGYNEQFF
TRBV19	TRBJ1-3	.	CASSISAGEHGNTIYF
TRBV19	TRBJ2-7	TRBD2	CASSSWTSGSYEQYF
TRBV5-1	TRBJ1-2	TRBD1	CASSPKGTASYGYTF
TRBV6-6	TRBJ2-5	TRBD2	CASSSSGGAREYF
TRBV30	TRBJ1-5	.	CAWSETGNLSPQHF
TRBV6-1	TRBJ1-5	.	CASSEAGGENQPQHF
TRBV6-5	TRBJ1-6	.	CASSYFDRNNSPLHF
TRBV7-9	TRBJ2-5	TRBD2	CASSLERGLETQYF
TRBV19	TRBJ2-7	TRBD2	CASTPTLSGTYEQYF
TRBV7-3	TRBJ2-1	TRBD2	CASSPGGGLGYNEQFF
TRBV2	TRBJ1-3	.	CASSVIGVAGNTIYF
TRBV11-2	TRBJ1-2	.	CASSRAKSGYTF
TRBV6-4	TRBJ2-7	TRBD1	CASRSRRDRGPYSYEQYF
TRBV28	TRBJ2-2	TRBD2	CASSLLAGDNTGELFF
TRBV5-1	TRBJ1-2	TRBD1	CASSPGGENFGYTF
TRBV28	TRBJ1-5	TRBD1	CASRDRDNQPQHF
TRBV9	TRBJ1-4	TRBD1	CASSTPAGGGPQNEKLFF
TRBV5-4	TRBJ1-3	TRBD1	CASSPGTGALSGNTIYF
TRBV4-1	TRBJ2-7	.	CASSQEGQGPYEQYF
TRBV30	TRBJ1-5	.	CAWNGGPGVRSQHF
TRBV19	TRBJ2-6	TRBD1	CASSMETGAFGANVLTF
TRBV12-5	TRBJ1-1	.	CASGPLTGNTEAFF
TRBV28	TRBJ1-3	TRBD1	CASVPYRGHSGNTIYF
TRBV18	TRBJ1-3	.	CASSPPGFSGNTIYF
TRBV7-2	TRBJ1-1	TRBD1	CASSLDRGQPNTEAFF
TRBV4-2	TRBJ2-3	TRBD2	CASSRRDGGSDTQYF
TRBV29-1	TRBJ2-5	.	CSVARQVQETQYF
TRBV6-4	TRBJ2-1	TRBD2	CASSDWGSGRPYNEQFF
TRBV5-1	TRBJ2-5	.	CASSLDSQETQYF
TRBV11-3	TRBJ2-1	TRBD1	CASSLGDRVNEQFF
TRBV15	TRBJ2-2	TRBD2	CATSTSGRQTGELFF
TRBV5-4	TRBJ2-5	.	CASSWGRQPDQETQYF
TRBV7-3	TRBJ2-2	.	CASSLVSGTRNTGELFF
TRBV5-6	TRBJ2-6	.	CASSLRVVNVLTF
TRBV7-8	TRBJ2-2	TRBD2	CASSQLAGAGELFF
TRBV14	TRBJ2-5	.	CASSRPYRGGQETQYF
TRBV19	TRBJ1-1	.	CASSIRTANTEAFF
TRBV10-3	TRBJ1-2	.	CAISESSGNYGYTF
TRBV10-3	TRBJ2-1	TRBD2	CAISESTGGQIHEQFF
TRBV7-9	TRBJ2-1	.	CASSFREILNEQFF
TRBV15	TRBJ1-6	.	CATSREGGRRYNSPLHF
TRBV28	TRBJ1-2	.	CASSGEGLGYTF
TRBV6-5	TRBJ1-4	TRBD1	CASSGTGVGEKLFF
TRBV4-1	TRBJ2-2	TRBD2	CASSQEGLAKAGELFF
TRBV7-7	TRBJ2-7	TRBD1	CASSSNRDSYEQYF
TRBV7-2	TRBJ2-3	.	CASSLELGVQYF
TRBV5-6	TRBJ2-6	.	CASSPEGNSGANVLTF
TRBV11-2	TRBJ1-1	TRBD1	CASSKQGAVNTEAFF
TRBV27	TRBJ1-6	.	CASSFVQQGSYNSPLHF